The T cell receptor (beta chain) described here comes from a study of cytotoxic CD8 clonotypes in ibrutinib-treated CLL. Overall study findings and caveats: Public clonotypes, found uncommonly, either contracted or stayed stable on treatment.

This clone turned up a few times. The antigen is unknown. The CDR3 has 15 residues. CDR1 and CDR2 (germline): SGHNT, YYREEE (reference sequence). With V trimmed by 2 bases and J by 5 bases, 2 bases remained unmatched. Genomic DNA in a quantity of 2 to 2.5 micrograms was derived from cryopreserved PBMCs for TCR beta libraries. The data were produced by immunoSEQ multiplex PCR, yet TCRdb's version contains in-frame clones alone and is incomplete. Of fewer than 150,000 clones listed, about 85% were seen once; the top ten hold 3.3%. The J gene is TRBJ2-5, the V gene TRBV5-4; 14 bases map to TRBD2. Sequences were derived from PBMCs, sampled after 24 months of ibrutinib treatment. This clonotype originated in a human donor with chronic lymphocytic leukemia. The CDR3 sequence is CASSLRTSGGETQYF. The CDR3 coding sequence is TGTGCCAGCAGCTTACGGACTAGCGGGGGGGAGACCCAGTACTTC.